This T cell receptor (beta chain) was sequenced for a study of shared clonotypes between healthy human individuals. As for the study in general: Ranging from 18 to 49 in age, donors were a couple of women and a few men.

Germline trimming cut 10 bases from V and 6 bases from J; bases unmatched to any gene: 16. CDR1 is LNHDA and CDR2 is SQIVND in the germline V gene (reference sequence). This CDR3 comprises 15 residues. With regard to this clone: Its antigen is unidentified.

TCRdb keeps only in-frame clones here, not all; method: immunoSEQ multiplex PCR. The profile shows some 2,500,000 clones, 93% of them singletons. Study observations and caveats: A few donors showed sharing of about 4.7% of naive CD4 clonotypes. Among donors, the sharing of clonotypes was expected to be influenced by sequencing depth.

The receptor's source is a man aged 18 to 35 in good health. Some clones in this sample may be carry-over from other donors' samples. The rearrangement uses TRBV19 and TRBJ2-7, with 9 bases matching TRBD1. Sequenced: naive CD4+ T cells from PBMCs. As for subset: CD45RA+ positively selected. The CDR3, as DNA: TGTGCCACCAAAAACAAGAGGGGACAGGGCTTCGAGCAGTACTTC. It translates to CATKNKRGQGFEQYF.